The 7 T cell receptor beta chains in this list originate from one sample, sequenced in a study of blood T cell repertoires in COVID-19. The table came from immunoSEQ multiplex PCR; TCRdb's copy has only in-frame clones and leaves some out. The sample consists of around 110,000 clones, about 80% of them appearing once. The material sequenced was peripheral blood. The receptors shown here come from a man aged 65-85 years with active or convalescent COVID-19.

The rearrangement links TRBV27 to TRBJ2-3; a weak D match, TRBD2 (6 bases). The V and J ends lost 4 bases and 0 bases respectively, with 20 bases between them. CDR1 and CDR2 (germline): MNHEY, SMNVEV (reference sequence). CDR3 length: 18 residues. The chain's CDR3 is CASSSRLERAVSTDTQYF. The CDR3 region has the DNA TGTGCCAGCAGTTCCAGATTAGAGCGGGCTGTGAGCACAGATACGCAGTATTTT.

The V and J genes are TRBV27 and TRBJ1-5, with TRBD1 matching over 7 bases. The CDR3 totals 17 residues. CDR1 is MNHEY and CDR2 is SMNVEV in the germline V gene (reference sequence). J lost 5 bases, V lost 3 bases, and 13 bases had no gene match. The DNA of the CDR3 is TGTGCCAGCAGTTTTAGGGGGCCCGACAGGGTGCATCAGCCCCAGCATTTT. Protein: CASSFRGPDRVHQPQHF.

CDR3 protein: CASSVGGNSDTQYF. The CDR3 DNA is TGTGCCAGCAGCGTAGGAGGGAACTCAGATACGCAGTATTTT. The genes are TRBV9 and TRBJ2-3, with D perhaps matching TRBD2 (5 bases). Germline assignment: CDR1 SGDLS and CDR2 YYNGEE. This CDR3 comprises 14 residues. The V and J ends lost 0 bases and 4 bases respectively, with 9 bases between them.

The gene calls are TRBV18 and TRBJ2-3, with a weak D call TRBD1 (6 bases). CDR1 is KGHSH, CDR2 LQKENI, per germline. Between the trimmed V and J ends, which lost 4 bases and 2 bases, there was a span of 10 bases. The CDR3 runs 14 residues. The CDR3 reads CASSRTETTDTQYF. The CDR3 DNA is TGTGCCAGCTCACGGACAGAGACCACAGATACGCAGTATTTT.

V and J are TRBV5-8 and TRBJ1-5; D might be TRBD1 (6 bases). Trimming stripped 1 base from V and 9 bases from J, with 11 bases between. Per germline, CDR1 SGHTS and CDR2 YDEGEE. There are 13 residues in the CDR3. This CDR3 is CASSLLEGGPQHF. CDR3 nucleotides: TGTGCCAGCAGCTTGTTGGAAGGGGGGCCCCAGCATTTT. Variable domain in full (rest from reference TRBV5-8 and TRBJ1-5): EAGVTQSPTHLIKTRGQQATLRCSPISGHTSVYWYQQALGLGLQFLLWYDEGEERNRGNFPPRFSGRQFPNYSSELNVNALELEDSALYLCASSLLEGGPQHFGDGTRLSIL.

J is TRBJ2-1 and V is TRBV10-3; the D gene is possibly TRBD2 (5 bases). Between the trimmed V and J ends, which lost 7 bases and 3 bases, there was a span of 13 bases. Germline V gene data show CDR1 as ENHRY and CDR2 as SYGVKD. CDR3 size: 14 residues. CDR3 residues: CAIMDQRNYNEQFF. Written as DNA, the CDR3 is TGTGCCATCATGGACCAGCGGAACTACAATGAGCAGTTCTTC.

This clone was counted between two and nine times. The chain couples TRBV28 to TRBJ2-3, with 7 bases matching TRBD2. Trimming at V came to 11 bases and at J to 2 bases, leaving 4 bases not matched to a gene. Germline CDR1 is MDHEN and CDR2 is SYDVKM. The CDR3 consists of 12 residues. CDR3 in DNA: TGTGCCGGAGGGACTAACACAGATACGCAGTATTTT. Protein product: CAGGTNTDTQYF. Drawing the rest from reference TRBV28 and TRBJ2-3, the complete variable domain is DVKVTQSSRYLVKRTGEKVFLECVQDMDHENMFWYRQDPGLGLRLIYFSYDVKMKEKGDIPEGYSVSREKKERFSLILESASTNQTSMYLCAGGTNTDTQYFGPGTRLTVL.